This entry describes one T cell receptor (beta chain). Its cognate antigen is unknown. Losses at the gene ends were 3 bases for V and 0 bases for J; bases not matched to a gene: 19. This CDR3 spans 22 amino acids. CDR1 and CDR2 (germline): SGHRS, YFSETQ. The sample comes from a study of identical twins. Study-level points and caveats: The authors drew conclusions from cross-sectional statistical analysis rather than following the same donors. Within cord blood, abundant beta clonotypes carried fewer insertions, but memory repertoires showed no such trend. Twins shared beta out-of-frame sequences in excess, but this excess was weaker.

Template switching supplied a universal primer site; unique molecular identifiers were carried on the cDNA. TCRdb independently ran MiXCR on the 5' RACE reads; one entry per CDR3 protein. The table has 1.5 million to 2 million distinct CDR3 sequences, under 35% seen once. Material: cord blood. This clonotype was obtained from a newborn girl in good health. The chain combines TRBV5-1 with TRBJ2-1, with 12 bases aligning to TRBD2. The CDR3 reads CASSSMGLAGVYAGSSYNEQFF. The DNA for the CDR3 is TGCGCCAGCAGCTCTATGGGACTAGCGGGCGTATACGCAGGCAGCTCCTACAATGAGCAGTTCTTC.